This paragraph covers one T cell receptor (beta chain) sequence. The antigen remains unidentified. The data derive from a study of T-cell reconstitution after alpha-beta-depleted transplantation in children. Study results and limitations: Some patients' high day-60 TCRbeta diversity was attributed to recipient cells surviving conditioning. T-cell counts and diversity at one year following transplant were attributed mainly to newly produced T cells. About two months after transplant, alpha-beta T cells reportedly came from several hundred expanded graft clones.

Library preparation (for TCRbeta) was performed with unique molecular identifiers. From the PCR reads, TCRdb called clonotypes with MiXCR, one entry per CDR3 protein. The data contain 700,000 to 950,000 distinct CDR3 sequences, roughly 15% of them singletons. This CDR3 has 15 amino acids. Germline V gives CDR1 SNHLY, CDR2 FYNNEI. V was pared by 1 base and J by 2 bases, with 11 bases between. This specimen consisted of PBMCs, mostly from graft donor cells, obtained 360 days after TCRalphabeta/CD19-depleted stem cell transplant. V is TRBV2 and J is TRBJ1-1; perhaps TRBD1 as D (5 bases). The TCR sequence derives from a male patient under 18 who had a stem cell transplant for acute lymphoblastic leukemia, so the T cells may come from the graft donor. As DNA, the CDR3 is TGTGCCAGCAGTGAAGGGGACGGAAGAAACACTGAAGCTTTCTTT. Protein sequence: CASSEGDGRNTEAFF.